The 23 T cell receptor beta chains below were found in one sample sequenced in a study of cytomegalovirus exposure and HLA in healthy donors. 60 Vbeta and 13 Jbeta primers were used in PCR. Only in-frame clones appear in the TCRdb table, and some are missing; sequencing was by immunoSEQ multiplex PCR. Of over 200,000 clones listed, more than 75% are singletons. The sample consisted of PBMCs. Receptors originate from a human donor in good health.

In this sample, this clone turned up once. The V gene is TRBV29-1, the J gene TRBJ2-7; possibly TRBD1 for D (6 bases). CDR3 size: 14 residues. V lost 4 bases and J 3 bases, leaving 16 bases between the germline ends. In germline, CDR1 is SQVTM, CDR2 ANQGSEA. CDR3 bases: TGCAGCGTTGTACGAACAGGGTCCCACTACGAGCAGTACTTC. Its translation is CSVVRTGSHYEQYF.

V is TRBV13 and J is TRBJ1-2; 7 nucleotides match TRBD1. The germline V gene encodes CDR1 PRHDT and CDR2 FYEKMQ (reference sequence). This CDR3 spans 15 amino acids. J was trimmed by 0 bases and V by 5 bases; bases with no gene match: 6. The CDR3 region is CASSLTRGANYGYTF. Written as DNA, the CDR3 is TGTGCCAGCAGCCTGACCAGGGGGGCTAACTATGGCTACACCTTC.

J is TRBJ1-1 and V is TRBV5-4; D ambiguous. The ends were cut back, 0 bases at V and 3 bases at J, with 12 bases in the middle. CDR1 and CDR2 from the germline V gene are SGHNT and YYREEE (reference sequence). This CDR3 has 15 amino acids. CDR3 residues: CASSLAATGDTEAFF. The CDR3 DNA reads TGTGCCAGCAGCTTGGCAGCGACGGGTGACACTGAAGCTTTCTTT.

Only one count was recorded for this clone. The rearrangement links TRBV7-3 to TRBJ1-2; possibly TRBD1 for D (6 bases). The CDR3 consists of 13 residues. V lost 2 bases and J 7 bases, leaving 11 bases between the germline ends. CDR1 is SGHTA, CDR2 FQGTGA, per germline. The CDR3 protein is CASSLWGQVGYTF. The CDR3 DNA reads as TGTGCCAGCAGCTTATGGGGACAAGTTGGCTACACCTTC.

The chain uses TRBV6-5 and TRBJ1-6, with 7 bases identical to TRBD1. This CDR3 is built from 15 residues. Germline-derived CDR1 and CDR2 are MNHEY and SVGAGI. V shed 2 bases and J 6 bases; nucleotides not matched to a gene: 4. As DNA, the CDR3 is TGTGCCAGCAGTTACGAGGGACAGTCTAATTCACCCCTCCACTTT. Its translation: CASSYEGQSNSPLHF.

The chain couples TRBV30 to TRBJ2-3; D gene ambiguous. Trimming took off 0 bases at V and 1 base at J, with 11 bases between the two ends. The CDR3 is 15 residues long. CDR1 is GTSNPN and CDR2 is SVGIG in the germline V gene (reference sequence). CDR3: CAWSVLGRRTDTQYF. The CDR3 DNA follows: TGTGCCTGGAGTGTATTGGGCAGACGCACAGATACGCAGTATTTT.

The CDR3 spells CASRPDRNTEAFF. DNA for the CDR3: TGCGCCAGCAGACCGGACAGAAACACTGAAGCTTTCTTT. This rearrangement joins TRBV5-1 to TRBJ1-1; maybe TRBD1 (6 bases). Germline V lookup: CDR1 SGHRS, CDR2 YFSETQ. CDR3 length equals 13 residues. Trimming pared 5 bases from V and 2 bases from J, leaving 10 bases between.

This clone was found once. The genes are TRBV28 and TRBJ2-2; D may be TRBD1 (5 bases). The V end lost 4 bases, the J end lost 13 bases, and 13 bases lay between the germline ends. From germline, CDR1 is MDHEN and CDR2 SYDVKM. This CDR3 contains 12 residues. The CDR3 here is CASSSFRDRLFF. Here the CDR3 DNA reads TGTGCCAGCAGTTCGTTTCGAGACAGGCTGTTTTTT. Full variable domain (missing parts from reference TRBV28 and TRBJ2-2): DVKVTQSSRYLVKRTGEKVFLECVQDMDHENMFWYRQDPGLGLRLIYFSYDVKMKEKGDIPEGYSVSREKKERFSLILESASTNQTSMYLCASSSFRDRLFFGEGSRLTVL.

J is TRBJ2-7 and V is TRBV5-4; 8 bases match TRBD2. With 1 base clipped from V and 5 bases from J, the junction kept 5 bases outside the gene matches. The CDR3 length is 14 residues. The germline V gene has CDR1 SGHNT and CDR2 YYREEE (reference sequence). The CDR3 loop is CASSLYSGSHEQYF. The CDR3 DNA reads TGTGCCAGCAGCTTGTACAGCGGGAGCCACGAGCAGTACTTC.

The chain employs TRBV27 and TRBJ2-5, with a possible D match to TRBD1 (7 bases). The CDR3 runs 13 residues. Germline V gene sequence: CDR1 MNHEY, CDR2 SMNVEV (reference sequence). V was clipped by 6 bases and J by 4 bases, with 12 bases between them. CDR3 residues: CASRHQGGETQYF. The CDR3 bases are TGTGCCAGCAGACATCAGGGGGGAGAGACCCAGTACTTC.

The V and J genes are TRBV7-3 and TRBJ2-1, with 7 bases lining up with TRBD2. The germline V gene encodes CDR1 SGHTA and CDR2 FQGTGA. There are 16 residues in the CDR3. With V trimmed by 5 bases and J by 5 bases, 12 bases remained unmatched. The CDR3, as DNA: TGTGCCAGCAGCCACAGTCCTAGCGGAAACCACAATGAGCAGTTCTTC. Its translation is CASSHSPSGNHNEQFF.

A few counts support this clone. The rearrangement uses TRBV10-3 and TRBJ1-5; 12 nucleotides line up with TRBD1. The length of the CDR3 is 19 residues. Looked up from germline, CDR1 is ENHRY and CDR2 is SYGVKD. The trim removed 7 bases at V and 1 base at J, leaving 14 bases unmatched. The CDR3 sequence: CAIKQGQGAGWDSNQPQHF. CDR3 DNA: TGTGCCATCAAACAGGGACAGGGGGCAGGATGGGACAGCAATCAGCCCCAGCATTTT.

V is TRBV6-6 and J is TRBJ1-5, with 7 bases fitting TRBD1. Per germline, CDR1 MNHNY and CDR2 SVGAGI (reference sequence). The CDR3 loop spans 14 amino acids. V lost 6 bases to trimming and J lost 7 bases; unmatched junction nucleotides: 9. The CDR3 region is CASSQGGASQPQHF. The CDR3 coding sequence is TGTGCCAGCAGCCAAGGGGGCGCTTCCCAGCCCCAGCATTTT.

This chain connects TRBV28 to TRBJ2-5, with a possible D match to TRBD1 (6 bases). Between the trimmed V and J ends, which lost 5 bases and 2 bases, there was a span of 12 bases. This CDR3 has 14 amino acids. Germline V gene sequence: CDR1 MDHEN, CDR2 SYDVKM. The CDR3 DNA follows: TGTGCCAGCAGTCGGATTGACAGGCAAGAGACCCAGTACTTC. This encodes CASSRIDRQETQYF. Filled out from reference TRBV28 and TRBJ2-5, the complete variable domain reads DVKVTQSSRYLVKRTGEKVFLECVQDMDHENMFWYRQDPGLGLRLIYFSYDVKMKEKGDIPEGYSVSREKKERFSLILESASTNQTSMYLCASSRIDRQETQYFGPGTRLLVL.

The chain combines TRBV19 with TRBJ2-3, with D perhaps TRBD2 (5 bases). Trimming pared 5 bases from V and 1 base from J, leaving 13 bases between. Germline CDR1 is LNHDA and CDR2 is SQIVND (reference sequence). The CDR3 is 15 amino acids. CDR3 amino acids: CASSLGMRGTDTQYF. Here the CDR3 DNA reads TGTGCCAGTAGTCTGGGGATGCGGGGCACAGATACGCAGTATTTT.

The J gene is TRBJ2-7, the V gene TRBV2, with 9 bases identical to TRBD1. The junction had 9 bases not matched to a gene; V was cut back by 2 bases and J by 4 bases. The CDR3 is 16 amino acids. The V gene's germline CDR1 is SNHLY and CDR2 FYNNEI. The CDR3 bases are TGTGCCAGCAGTGAATATGCAGGGACAGGGACTTACGAGCAGTACTTC. Its protein product is CASSEYAGTGTYEQYF. Using reference TRBV2 and TRBJ2-7 for the parts outside the CDR3, the full variable domain is EPEVTQTPSHQVTQMGQEVILRCVPISNHLYFYWYRQILGQKVEFLVSFYNNEISEKSEIFDDQFSVERPDGSNFTLKIRSTKLEDSAMYFCASSEYAGTGTYEQYFGPGTRLTVT.

J is TRBJ2-3 and V is TRBV7-6, with 13 bases that match TRBD2. The CDR3 sequence is 17 residues long. The junction had 5 bases not matched to a gene; V was cut back by 5 bases and J by 0 bases. The V gene's germline CDR1 is SGHVS and CDR2 FNYEAQ. CDR3 nucleotide sequence: TGTGCCAGCAGCCCAGGACTAGCGGGAGACAGCACAGATACGCAGTATTTT. Translated, it gives CASSPGLAGDSTDTQYF. The full variable domain, rest sourced from reference TRBV7-6 and TRBJ2-3, is GAGVSQSPRYKVTKRGQDVALRCDPISGHVSLYWYRQALGQGPEFLTYFNYEAQQDKSGLPNDRFSAERPEGSISTLTIQRTEQRDSAMYRCASSPGLAGDSTDTQYFGPGTRLTVL.

This clone showed up just a few times. V and J are TRBV5-1 and TRBJ2-2; TRBD2 aligns across 8 bases. CDR3 length: 14 amino acids. Germline CDR1 is SGHRS and CDR2 is YFSETQ. The CDR3 bases are TGCGGGCGAGAGGTAGCGGGGTGGACCGGGGAGCTGTTTTTT. It translates to CGREVAGWTGELFF.

The CDR3 DNA sequence: TGCAGCGTTGAACAGGGCGACTCCTATGGCTACACCTTC. Translating it yields CSVEQGDSYGYTF. This chain connects TRBV29-1 to TRBJ1-2; TRBD1 might be the D (5 bases). With 2 bases removed from V and 4 bases from J, the gap between germline ends came to 11 bases. CDR1 SQVTM and CDR2 ANQGSEA come from the germline V gene. CDR3 size: 13 residues.

This clone was found once. The chain is built from TRBV4-1 and TRBJ1-2; maybe TRBD1 (6 bases). This CDR3 has 14 amino acids. Between the trimmed V and J ends, which lost 6 bases and 8 bases, there was a span of 19 bases. Germline CDR1 is MGHRA and CDR2 is YSYEKL. In nucleotides, the CDR3 is TGCGCCAGCAGGAGAGAATACAGGGCCGGAGGCTACACCTTC. Translation gives CASRREYRAGGYTF.

In the case of this clone: An end of the junction does not agree with germline; a read error may underlie this. This sample includes further DNA sequences coding for the same CDR3. The J gene is TRBJ2-7, the V gene TRBV5-4; possible D gene TRBD1, 6 bases. The CDR3 totals 15 residues. Germline CDR1 SGHNT, CDR2 YYREEE (reference sequence). The CDR3 here is CASSLTRGSFYEQYF. In nucleotides, the CDR3 is TGTGCCAGCAGCTTGACCAGGGGATCCTTCTACGAGCAGTACTTT.

The rearrangement joins TRBV2 to TRBJ2-5, with 7 nucleotides matching TRBD2. The CDR3 totals 14 residues. CDR1 and CDR2 (germline): SNHLY, FYNNEI. The junction had 6 bases not matched to a gene; V was cut back by 6 bases and J by 2 bases. Here the CDR3 reads CASRGEGLQETQYF. DNA for the CDR3: TGTGCCAGCAGGGGGGAGGGACTGCAAGAGACCCAGTACTTC.

V is TRBV10-3 and J is TRBJ2-3; D unresolved. CDR3 length: 14 amino acids. Germline V lookup: CDR1 ENHRY, CDR2 SYGVKD. Deletions cut 6 bases from V and 1 base from J, with 11 bases between. This CDR3 reads CAISDKLGTDTQYF. The CDR3 DNA is TGTGCCATCAGCGATAAGCTCGGCACAGATACGCAGTATTTT.